Presented here are 4 T cell receptor beta chains from one specimen sequenced in a study of immune evolution from preneoplasia to lung adenocarcinoma. Clones were sequenced by immunoSEQ multiplex PCR, and TCRdb holds only the in-frame ones, with some missing. Among 10,000 or so clones listed, around 83% were seen once. The sample taken for sequencing was FFPE minimally invasive lung adenocarcinoma tissue. All receptors come from a person between 65 and 79 years old with lung adenocarcinoma. Some clones in this sample may be carry-over from other donors' samples.

The V call is TRBV7-8, the J call TRBJ2-1; D not certain. The CDR3 length is 12 residues. V lost 1 base to trimming and J lost 5 bases, with 3 bases between them. Germline V gives CDR1 SGHVS, CDR2 FQNEAQ. The CDR3: CASSLGNNEQFF. The DNA for the CDR3 is TGTGCCAGCAGCTTAGGTAACAATGAGCAGTTCTTC.

The chain carries TRBV9 and TRBJ2-7; D is ambiguous. The CDR3 contains 14 residues. In germline, CDR1 is SGDLS, CDR2 YYNGEE. V was shortened by 0 bases and J by 7 bases, with 14 bases between the two germline ends. CDR3 DNA: TGTGCCAGCAGCGTAGACAGTACCTTTAGGGAGCAGTACTTC. Protein: CASSVDSTFREQYF. Using reference TRBV9 and TRBJ2-7 for the parts outside the CDR3, the full variable domain is DSGVTQTPKHLITATGQRVTLRCSPRSGDLSVYWYQQSLDQGLQFLIQYYNGEERAKGNILERFSAQQFPDLHSELNLSSLELGDSALYFCASSVDSTFREQYFGPGTRLTVT.

The rearrangement joins TRBV21-1 to TRBJ1-4. TRBV21-1 is classified as a pseudogene. The CDR3 has 21 amino acids. The CDR3 coding sequence is TGTGCCAGCAGCAAAGCGGTCTGCCGCTTCCAGGGAGTTGCAGCTAATGAAAAACTGTTTTTT. It translates to CASSKAVCRFQGVAANEKLFF.

The chain joins TRBV14 to TRBJ1-5; D is undetermined. Trimming shortened V by 4 bases and J by 4 bases, and 8 bases separated the two germline ends. The V gene's germline CDR1 is SGHDN and CDR2 FVKESK. This CDR3 contains 13 residues. The DNA of the CDR3 is TGTGCCAGCAGCCGAAGCGGGAATCAGCCCCAGCATTTT. Amino acid sequence: CASSRSGNQPQHF.